These T cell receptor beta chains were read from a single sample in a study of blood T cells in healthy people across ages. TCRdb fed the 5' RACE reads into MiXCR, producing one record per CDR3 protein. The data show some 900,000 distinct CDR3 sequences, about 44% seen once. The sequencing sample was made of blood. These receptors were obtained from a young man in good health. The CDR3 runs from the conserved cysteine through the conserved F or W. D genes are given only for firm matches. Not every row has a clone size; where given, it reads once, few, many or a size class.

D gene: -
V gene: TRBV20-1
J gene: TRBJ2-7
clone size: -
CDR3 DNA: TGCAGTGCTAGAGGACGGCCAGGGCTTATGGGGCCCTCCTACGAGCAGTACTTC
CDR3 protein: CSARGRPGLMGPSYEQYF

D gene: TRBD2
V gene: TRBV20-1
J gene: TRBJ2-7
clone size: -
CDR3 DNA: TGCAGTACTAGGGGAGTGCGGGAGCTCTACGAGCAGTACTTC
CDR3 protein: CSTRGVRELYEQYF

D gene: TRBD2
V gene: TRBV20-1
J gene: TRBJ2-1
clone size: -
CDR3 DNA: TGCAGTGCTAGAGATTTCAACAGCGGGGGGGCCCCCAACAATGAGCAGTTCTTC
CDR3 protein: CSARDFNSGGAPNNEQFF

D gene: -
V gene: TRBV7-2
J gene: TRBJ1-2
clone size: -
CDR3 DNA: TGTGCCAGCAGCTTAGCCCTCGGCTACACCTTC
CDR3 protein: CASSLALGYTF

D gene: TRBD2
V gene: TRBV9
J gene: TRBJ2-7
clone size: -
CDR3 DNA: TGTGCCAGCAGCGCTACCGTAGCGGGGGTTTACGAGCAGTACTTC
CDR3 protein: CASSATVAGVYEQYF

D gene: TRBD1
V gene: TRBV27
J gene: TRBJ1-6
clone size: -
CDR3 DNA: TGTGCCAGCAGTCACGGACAGGGGAATTCACCCCTCCACTTT
CDR3 protein: CASSHGQGNSPLHF

D gene: TRBD2
V gene: TRBV27
J gene: TRBJ2-7
clone size: -
CDR3 DNA: TGTGCCAGCAGTTTAATGGTAGCGGGACCCTACGAGCAGTACTTC
CDR3 protein: CASSLMVAGPYEQYF

D gene: -
V gene: TRBV30
J gene: TRBJ2-7
clone size: -
CDR3 DNA: TGTGCCTGGAGTGTTGGCGGGTACTCCTACGAGCAGTACTTC
CDR3 protein: CAWSVGGYSYEQYF

D gene: TRBD2
V gene: TRBV7-2
J gene: TRBJ2-1
clone size: -
CDR3 DNA: TGTGCCAGCAGCTCCCGATTGGGGGGACTAGCTTACAATGAGCAGTTCTTC
CDR3 protein: CASSSRLGGLAYNEQFF

D gene: TRBD2
V gene: TRBV28
J gene: TRBJ2-3
clone size: once
CDR3 DNA: TGTGCCAGCAGTTTCGGGGGGGGTGGCGGGACAGATACGCAGTATTTT
CDR3 protein: CASSFGGGGGTDTQYF

D gene: -
V gene: TRBV7-9
J gene: TRBJ2-5
clone size: few
CDR3 DNA: TGTGCCAGCAGCCATAGGCGGGACAGCCAAGAGACCCAGTACTTC
CDR3 protein: CASSHRRDSQETQYF

D gene: TRBD1
V gene: TRBV20-1
J gene: TRBJ2-7
clone size: -
CDR3 DNA: TGCAGTGCTAGATCAGGCAGGGGGTCCGAGCAGTACTTC
CDR3 protein: CSARSGRGSEQYF

D gene: TRBD2
V gene: TRBV15
J gene: TRBJ2-1
clone size: many
CDR3 DNA: TGTGCCACCAGCAGAGAGTCGGGGGGGGCTTACAATGAGCAGTTCTTC
CDR3 protein: CATSRESGGAYNEQFF

D gene: TRBD2
V gene: TRBV3-1
J gene: TRBJ2-7
clone size: -
CDR3 DNA: TGTGCCAGCAGCCAACAGGCCGGGGGGGCCAACGAGCAGTACTTC
CDR3 protein: CASSQQAGGANEQYF

D gene: -
V gene: TRBV27
J gene: TRBJ1-2
clone size: -
CDR3 DNA: TGTGCCAGCAGTTTATCGGCAGGGGTATTCTATGGCTACACCTTC
CDR3 protein: CASSLSAGVFYGYTF

D gene: TRBD1
V gene: TRBV4-1
J gene: TRBJ1-4
clone size: -
CDR3 DNA: TGCGCCAGCAGCCAAGAAACAGGGGTGGAGAAAAAACTGTTTTTT
CDR3 protein: CASSQETGVEKKLFF

D gene: -
V gene: TRBV20-1
J gene: TRBJ1-2
clone size: -
CDR3 DNA: TGCAGTGCTGGAGATCCACGGGGAGCCTATGGCTACACCTTC
CDR3 protein: CSAGDPRGAYGYTF

D gene: -
V gene: TRBV12-3/TRBV12-4
J gene: TRBJ2-7
clone size: once
CDR3 DNA: TGTGCCAGCAGTGCTGCTCGAGGCGACTCCTACAATGAGCAGTACTTC
CDR3 protein: CASSAARGDSYNEQYF